This TCR beta chain was recorded in a study of cytomegalovirus exposure and HLA in healthy donors. The PCR made use of 60 Vbeta and 13 Jbeta primers. The repertoire was sequenced with immunoSEQ multiplex PCR; TCRdb's copy has only in-frame clones and lacks some. This repertoire shows more than 95,000 clones, about 81% found once; its top ten account for about 1%. V was trimmed by 8 bases and J by 8 bases, leaving 8 bases between them. Germline CDR1 MNHEY, CDR2 SVGAGI. The CDR3 has 10 amino acids. Regarding the study as a whole: For TCR beta chains, V- and J-gene trimming was later linked to a missense DCLRE1C variant. Across all donors, roughly uniform sequencing depth was an assumption of the presence/absence analyses. HLA restriction was apparent for most CMV-associated TCR beta chains in a later analysis. Earlier findings revealed that most TCR beta V segments proved productive either about 87% or about 30% of the time.

Only one count was recorded for this clone. Its specificity is unknown. The specimen was PBMCs. The chain combines TRBV6-5 with TRBJ2-3; possibly TRBD2 for D (5 bases). The TCR comes from a woman aged 25 to 39 in good health and CMV-seronegative. DNA of the CDR3: TGTGCCAGCGGACGGGGTACGCAGTATTTT. Translation: CASGRGTQYF.